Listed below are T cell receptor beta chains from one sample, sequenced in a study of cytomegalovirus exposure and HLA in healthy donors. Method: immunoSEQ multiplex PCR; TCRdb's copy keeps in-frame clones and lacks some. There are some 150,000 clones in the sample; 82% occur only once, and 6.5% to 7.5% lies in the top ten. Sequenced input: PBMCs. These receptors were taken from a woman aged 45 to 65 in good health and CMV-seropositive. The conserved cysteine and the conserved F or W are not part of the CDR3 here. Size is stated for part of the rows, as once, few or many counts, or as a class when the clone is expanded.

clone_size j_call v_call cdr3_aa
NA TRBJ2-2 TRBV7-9 SSSLGGVRNTGELF
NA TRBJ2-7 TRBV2 ASRKGELESYEQY
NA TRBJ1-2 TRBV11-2 ASSPGTMWDYGYT
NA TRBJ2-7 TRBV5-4 ASSLSRDAYEQY
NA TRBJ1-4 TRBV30 AWSGGGPTNEKLF
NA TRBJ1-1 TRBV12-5 ASGPDSDGEAF
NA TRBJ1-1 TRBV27 ASSFGPGGTNTEAF
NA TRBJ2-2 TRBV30 AWSRTGIIGELF
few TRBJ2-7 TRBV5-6 ASSLAGVLSYEQY
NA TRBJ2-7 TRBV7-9 ASSPDTQQPYEQY
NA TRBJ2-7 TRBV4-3 ASSPTAQFSSYEQY
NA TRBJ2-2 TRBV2 ASMWVATGELF
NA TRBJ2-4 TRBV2 ASRTSGNRLAKNIQY
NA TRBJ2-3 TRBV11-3 ASSETATGTQY
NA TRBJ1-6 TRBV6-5 ASRGAGKNSPLH
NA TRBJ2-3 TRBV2 ASSEPAGPTDTQY
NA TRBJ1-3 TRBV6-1 ASSGTGTLGNTIY
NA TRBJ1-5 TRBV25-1 ASSEFGTGQPQH
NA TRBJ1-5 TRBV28 ASRRGSNQPQH
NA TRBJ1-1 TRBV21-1 ASSISGQGKGFNTEAF
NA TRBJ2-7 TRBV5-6 ASSPWQGILYEQY
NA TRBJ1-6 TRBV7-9 ASSLQGFYNSPLH
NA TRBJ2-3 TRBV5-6 ASSLGGSTDTQY
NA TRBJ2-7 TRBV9 ASSVGGGNSYEQY
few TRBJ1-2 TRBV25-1 ASSEGWTGESGYT
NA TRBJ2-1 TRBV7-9 ASSLGTSGGSEQF
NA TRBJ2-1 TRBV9 ASSVGGEMAYNEQF
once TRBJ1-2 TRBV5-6 ASSTGLVNYGYT
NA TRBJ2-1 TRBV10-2 ASSDLGAHEQF
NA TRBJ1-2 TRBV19 ASSRGQGITYGYT